This T cell receptor beta chain originates from a study of cytomegalovirus exposure and HLA in healthy donors. Notes on the study in general: Analysis was performed later, and it showed HLA-associated TCR beta chains to be more clonally expanded than equally common others. CMV serostatus was the only immune exposure information that was available. The listing of fewer than 200 TCR beta chains classed them as cytomegalovirus-associated. In a later analysis, a genetic analysis reported fewer productive-TCR N-insertions in an Asian-associated ancestry cluster than the cohort average.

Amplification used 60 Vbeta primers and 13 Jbeta primers. Data came from immunoSEQ multiplex PCR; TCRdb stores just in-frame clones and leaves some out. The sample records over 100,000 clones, roughly 75% being singletons. V dropped 4 bases and J dropped 7 bases, with 17 bases sitting between them. This CDR3 comprises 14 residues. In germline, CDR1 is GTSNPN, CDR2 SVGIG (reference sequence). Details on this clone: Its specificity is not known.

Sequencing used PBMCs. The chain has TRBV30 and TRBJ2-1; D possibly corresponds to TRBD2 (6 bases). This sequence was found in a woman between 35 and 50 years old in good health and CMV-seronegative. CDR3 bases: TGTGCCTGGAATGTAGTGGGAGGCAATAATGAGCAGTTCTTC. Translating gives CAWNVVGGNNEQFF. Filled out from reference TRBV30 and TRBJ2-1, the complete variable domain reads SQTIHQWPATLVQPVGSPLSLECTVEGTSNPNLYWYRQAAGRGLQLLFYSVGIGQISSEVPQNLSASRPQDRQFILSSKKLLLSDSGFYLCAWNVVGGNNEQFFGPGTRLTVL.